Here is one T cell receptor beta chain with its context. Its antigen is not identified. At one boundary the junction diverges from the germline segment, which might be a read error. Germline values: CDR1 SEHNR, CDR2 FQNEAQ (reference sequence). The CDR3 sequence is 15 residues long. This record belongs to a study of cytomegalovirus exposure and HLA in healthy donors. Across the whole study: An earlier analysis found roughly 100 million unique TCR beta sequences from 150 million to 200 million T cells.

Study observations and caveats: In an earlier analysis, productive rearrangement rates for most beta V segments clustered near 87% or 30%.

It was with 60 Vbeta and 13 Jbeta primers that the PCR ran. Clones were sequenced by immunoSEQ multiplex PCR, and TCRdb holds only the in-frame ones, with some missing. This table has around 180,000 clones, over 75% appearing once. The rearrangement joins TRBV7-9 to TRBJ1-2, with D possibly being TRBD1 (6 bases). This clonotype originated in a girl in the first two years of life in good health and CMV-seronegative. The specimen was PBMCs. The CDR3 sequence is CSSSSTGIANYGYTF. Written as DNA, the CDR3 is TGTTCCAGCAGCTCCACAGGGATAGCTAACTATGGCTACACCTTC.